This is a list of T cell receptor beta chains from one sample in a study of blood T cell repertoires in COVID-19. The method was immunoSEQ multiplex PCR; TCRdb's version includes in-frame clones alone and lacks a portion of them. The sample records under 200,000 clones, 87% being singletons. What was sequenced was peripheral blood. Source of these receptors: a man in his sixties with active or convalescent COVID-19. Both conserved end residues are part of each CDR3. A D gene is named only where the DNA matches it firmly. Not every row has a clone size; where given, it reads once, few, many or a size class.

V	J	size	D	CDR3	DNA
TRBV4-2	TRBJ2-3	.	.	CASSQSGATDTQYF	TGTGCCAGCAGCCAAAGTGGGGCCACAGATACGCAGTATTTT
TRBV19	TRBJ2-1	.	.	CASTRGDLPNEQFF	TGTGCCAGTACGCGAGGGGACTTGCCCAATGAGCAGTTCTTC
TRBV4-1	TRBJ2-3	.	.	CASSQVHLGVNTQYF	TGCGCCAGCAGCCAAGTACACCTAGGAGTGAATACGCAGTATTTT
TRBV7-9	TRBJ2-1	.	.	CASSSDRNSYNEQFF	TGTGCCAGCAGCTCAGACAGGAACTCCTACAATGAGCAGTTCTTC
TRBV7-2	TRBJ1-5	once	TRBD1	CASSTQGRSNQPQHF	TGTGCCAGCAGCACACAGGGGAGGAGCAATCAGCCCCAGCATTTT
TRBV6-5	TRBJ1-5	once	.	CATGQFSNQPQHF	TGTGCCACCGGACAGTTTAGCAATCAGCCCCAGCATTTT
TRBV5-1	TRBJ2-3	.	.	CASAEDGDTQYF	TGCGCCAGCGCGGAGGATGGGGATACGCAGTATTTT
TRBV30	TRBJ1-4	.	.	CAWCPGRGEKLFF	TGTGCCTGGTGCCCGGGGAGGGGGGAAAAACTGTTTTTT
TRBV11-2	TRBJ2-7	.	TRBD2	CASSFSGGTYEQYF	TGTGCCAGCAGCTTTAGCGGGGGAACCTACGAGCAGTACTTC
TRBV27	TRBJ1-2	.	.	CASSLRRGTNYGYTF	TGTGCCAGCAGTTTGAGGCGTGGCACTAACTATGGCTACACCTTC
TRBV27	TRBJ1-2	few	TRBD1	CASSHDRGQGYGYTF	TGTGCCAGCAGCCACGACAGGGGGCAGGGCTATGGCTACACCTTC
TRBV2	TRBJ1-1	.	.	CASSEQAEVEAFF	TGTGCCAGCAGTGAACAGGCAGAAGTTGAAGCTTTCTTT
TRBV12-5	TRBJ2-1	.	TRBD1	CASMQGAYNEQFF	TGTGCTAGCATGCAGGGGGCTTACAATGAGCAGTTCTTC
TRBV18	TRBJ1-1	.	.	CASSPQQGRGTEAFF	TGTGCCAGCTCACCACAACAGGGCCGAGGGACTGAAGCTTTCTTT
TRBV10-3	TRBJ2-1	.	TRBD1	CAITENPTGPYNEQFF	TGTGCCATCACAGAGAATCCGACAGGGCCTTACAATGAGCAGTTCTTC
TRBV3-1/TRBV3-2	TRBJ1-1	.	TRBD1	CASSQTGANTEAFF	TGTGCCAGCAGCCAAACAGGGGCTAACACTGAAGCTTTCTTT
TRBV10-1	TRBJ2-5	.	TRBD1	CASSECDRGSETQYF	TGCGCCAGCAGTGAGTGTGACAGGGGATCGGAGACCCAGTACTTC
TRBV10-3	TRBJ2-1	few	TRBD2	CAILAAMGDEQFF	TGTGCCATCCTAGCGGCCATGGGGGATGAGCAGTTCTTC
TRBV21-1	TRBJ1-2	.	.	CARIVRDGYTF	TGTGCCAGGATAGTTCGCGATGGCTACACCTTC
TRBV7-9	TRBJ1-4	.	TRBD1	CASSLTGGGREKLFF	TGTGCCAGCAGCCTTACAGGGGGCGGTAGGGAAAAACTGTTTTTT
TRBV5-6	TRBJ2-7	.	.	CASSLGPRHEQYF	TGTGCCAGCAGCTTGGGGCCCCGCCACGAGCAGTACTTC
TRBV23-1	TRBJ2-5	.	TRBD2	CASSQSLAGGPGETQYF	TGCGCCAGCAGTCAATCTCTAGCGGGGGGGCCAGGAGAGACCCAGTACTTC
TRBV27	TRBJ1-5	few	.	CASSLGQGGNQPQHF	TGTGCCAGCAGTTTGGGGCAGGGAGGGAATCAGCCCCAGCATTTT
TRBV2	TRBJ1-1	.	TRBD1	CASRRDSNTEAFF	TGTGCCAGCAGGAGGGACAGTAACACTGAAGCTTTCTTT
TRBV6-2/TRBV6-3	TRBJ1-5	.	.	CASSYAGSNQPQHF	TGTGCCAGCAGTTACGCGGGGAGCAATCAGCCCCAGCATTTT
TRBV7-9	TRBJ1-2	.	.	CASSLGVGLGYTF	TGTGCCAGCAGCCTCGGTGTGGGGCTCGGCTACACCTTC
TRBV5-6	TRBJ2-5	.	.	CASSFRETQYF	TGTGCCAGCAGCTTTCGGGAGACCCAGTACTTC
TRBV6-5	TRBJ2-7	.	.	CASSYFGQNNYEQYF	TGTGCCAGCAGTTACTTCGGACAGAATAACTACGAGCAGTACTTC
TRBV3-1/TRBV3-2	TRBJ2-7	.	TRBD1	CASSQGDRGSKYF	TGTGCCAGCAGCCAAGGAGACAGGGGATCCAAGTACTTC
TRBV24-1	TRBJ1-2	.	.	CATASGDSHYGYTF	TGTGCCACCGCGTCAGGAGACAGTCACTATGGCTACACCTTC
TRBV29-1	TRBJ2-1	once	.	CSGQGWSFYNEQFF	TGCAGCGGCCAGGGTTGGAGTTTTTACAATGAGCAGTTCTTC
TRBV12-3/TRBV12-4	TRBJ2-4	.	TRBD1	CASSFGQGRHF	TGTGCCAGCAGTTTCGGACAGGGGAGACACTTC
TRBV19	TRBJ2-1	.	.	CASSDRSKQFF	TGTGCCAGCAGCGACAGGTCAAAGCAGTTCTTC
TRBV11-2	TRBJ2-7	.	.	CASSLEGLEQYF	TGTGCCAGCAGCTTAGAGGGGCTCGAGCAGTACTTC
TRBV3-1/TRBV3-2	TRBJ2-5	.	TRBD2	CASSLRTSVGETQYF	TGTGCCAGCAGCCTTCGGACTAGCGTCGGGGAGACCCAGTACTTC
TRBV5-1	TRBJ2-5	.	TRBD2	CASSGAGGEDTQYF	TGCGCCAGCAGCGGAGCGGGGGGAGAAGATACCCAGTACTTC
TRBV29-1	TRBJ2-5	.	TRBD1	CSVAGGTGRETQYF	TGCAGCGTGGCAGGTGGGACAGGGAGGGAGACCCAGTACTTC
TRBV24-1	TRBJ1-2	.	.	CATSRTAFYGYTF	TGTGCCACTTCTAGGACAGCTTTCTATGGCTACACCTTC
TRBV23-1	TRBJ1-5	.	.	CASFSTGSNSNQPQHF	TGCGCCAGCTTTTCTACAGGATCGAATAGCAATCAGCCCCAGCATTTT
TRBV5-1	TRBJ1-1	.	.	CASSLGQAAGAFF	TGCGCCAGCAGCTTGGGACAGGCCGCCGGGGCTTTCTTT
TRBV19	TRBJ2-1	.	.	CASSAGGHNEQFF	TGTGCCAGTAGCGCCGGGGGGCACAATGAGCAGTTCTTC
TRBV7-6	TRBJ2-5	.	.	CASSTGQETQYF	TGTGCCAGCAGTACAGGCCAAGAGACCCAGTACTTC
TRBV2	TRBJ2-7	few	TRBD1	CASSTAGQGGYEQYF	TGTGCCAGCAGCACCGCGGGACAGGGCGGCTACGAGCAGTACTTC
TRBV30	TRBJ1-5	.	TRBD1	CAWRGTGGGQPQHF	TGTGCCTGGAGGGGGACAGGAGGAGGGCAGCCCCAGCATTTT
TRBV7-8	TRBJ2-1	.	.	CASSPRLGPSALNEQFF	TGTGCCAGCAGCCCAAGGTTGGGGCCTAGTGCTCTAAATGAGCAGTTCTTC
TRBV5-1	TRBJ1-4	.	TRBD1	CASSLDNRGRGEKLFF	TGCGCCAGCAGCTTGGATAACAGGGGGCGCGGTGAAAAACTGTTTTTT
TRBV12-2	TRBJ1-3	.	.	CASRLEGAPGNTIYF	TGTGCAAGTCGCTTAGAAGGGGCTCCTGGAAACACCATATATTTT
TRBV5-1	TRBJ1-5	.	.	CASSPDSDPQPQHF	TGCGCCAGCAGCCCAGACAGTGACCCTCAGCCCCAGCATTTT
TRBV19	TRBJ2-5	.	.	CASSIGEFETQYF	TGTGCCAGTAGTATAGGCGAATTTGAGACCCAGTACTTC
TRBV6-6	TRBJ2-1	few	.	CASSFDTNEQFF	TGTGCCAGCAGTTTTGACACCAATGAGCAGTTCTTC
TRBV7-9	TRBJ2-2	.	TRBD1	CASSLVTGSTGELFF	TGTGCCAGCAGCTTAGTGACAGGGTCAACCGGGGAGCTGTTTTTT